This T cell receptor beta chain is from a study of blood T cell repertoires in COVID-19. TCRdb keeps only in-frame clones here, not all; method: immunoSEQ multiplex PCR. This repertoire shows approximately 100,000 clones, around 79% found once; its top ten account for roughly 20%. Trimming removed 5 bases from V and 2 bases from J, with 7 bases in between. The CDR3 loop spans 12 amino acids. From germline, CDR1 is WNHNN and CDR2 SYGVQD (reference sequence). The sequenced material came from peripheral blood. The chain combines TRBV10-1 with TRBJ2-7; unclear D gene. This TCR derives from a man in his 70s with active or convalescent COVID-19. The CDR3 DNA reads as TGCGCCAGCAGTTCTGGCCCCTACGAGCAGTACTTC. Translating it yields CASSSGPYEQYF.